Described below is a single TCR beta chain sequence and its context. Its cognate antigen is unknown. The data originate from a study of radiotherapy plus CTLA-4 blockade in lung cancer. Study background: Disease control was achieved by just over 30% of patients, and objective responses by about 19%.

Focal radiation was given together with CTLA-4 blockade (ipilimumab) to patients with chemo-refractory metastatic non-small-cell lung cancer. The repertoire was sequenced with immunoSEQ multiplex PCR; TCRdb's copy has only in-frame clones and lacks some. Of around 40,000 clones in the sample, about 70% were seen once. Study-level points and caveats: An expansion of tumor-derived TCR clones occurred in blood after radiotherapy plus ipilimumab. Reported findings show early blood T cell clone dynamics, with interferon-beta, best predicted response.

CDR1 ENHRY and CDR2 SYGVKD come from the germline V gene. The CDR3 contains 13 residues. With 7 bases clipped from V and 4 bases from J, the junction kept 5 bases outside the gene matches. The rearrangement links TRBV10-3 to TRBJ1-1, with TRBD1 matching over 8 bases. The sequencing used peripheral blood, collected from a patient treated with radiotherapy plus ipilimumab. This receptor was obtained from a human donor with non-small cell lung cancer who had stable disease on radiotherapy plus ipilimumab. CDR3 in DNA: TGTGCCATCAAGGACAGGGAGGGCACTGAAGCTTTCTTT. The encoded protein is CAIKDREGTEAFF.